This T cell receptor beta chain stems from a study of blood T cell repertoires in COVID-19. The protocol was immunoSEQ multiplex PCR, while the TCRdb copy is restricted to in-frame clones and leaves out a portion. The sample consists of 150,000 or so clones, 65% to 90% of them appearing once. V lost 7 bases to trimming and J lost 7 bases, with 16 bases between them. The CDR3 is made up of 13 amino acids. The germline CDR1 and CDR2 sequences are SNHLY and FYNNEI. Sequencing was done on a sample of peripheral blood. J is TRBJ1-1 and V is TRBV2, with a possible D match to TRBD1 (6 bases). This receptor was identified in a woman aged 60-75 years with COVID-19, enrolled during active disease. This CDR3 is CASTTTGKIEAFF. The CDR3 nucleotides are TGTGCCAGCACTACGACAGGCAAAATTGAAGCTTTCTTT.